This T cell receptor beta chain emerged from a study of cytotoxic CD8 clonotypes in ibrutinib-treated CLL. Study context: Around 25 partial and 2 complete responses; at median 68 months, 14 remitted, some twelve progressed. Study-wide points: The study found clonality rose at ibrutinib response, then fell toward baseline at progression. Patients had baseline clonality above age-matched healthy donors, and this clonality moved with circulating CD8+ T-cell counts.

The method was immunoSEQ multiplex PCR; TCRdb's version includes in-frame clones alone and lacks a portion of them. The data contain approximately 320,000 clones, around 66% of them singletons. As to this clone: The antigen remains unidentified.

Sample: PBMCs, taken after 36 months of ibrutinib treatment. The TCR was taken from a human donor with chronic lymphocytic leukemia.

The CDR3 region is CASSLRLAGGPGEQFF. CDR3 in DNA: TGTGCCAGCAGCTTGAGACTAGCGGGAGGGCCTGGCGAGCAGTTCTTC. The V gene is TRBV5-4, the J gene TRBJ2-1; 14 bases agree with TRBD2. V lost 1 base, J lost 10 bases, and 7 bases stayed unmatched. Germline values: CDR1 SGHNT, CDR2 YYREEE (reference sequence). The CDR3 is 16 amino acids.